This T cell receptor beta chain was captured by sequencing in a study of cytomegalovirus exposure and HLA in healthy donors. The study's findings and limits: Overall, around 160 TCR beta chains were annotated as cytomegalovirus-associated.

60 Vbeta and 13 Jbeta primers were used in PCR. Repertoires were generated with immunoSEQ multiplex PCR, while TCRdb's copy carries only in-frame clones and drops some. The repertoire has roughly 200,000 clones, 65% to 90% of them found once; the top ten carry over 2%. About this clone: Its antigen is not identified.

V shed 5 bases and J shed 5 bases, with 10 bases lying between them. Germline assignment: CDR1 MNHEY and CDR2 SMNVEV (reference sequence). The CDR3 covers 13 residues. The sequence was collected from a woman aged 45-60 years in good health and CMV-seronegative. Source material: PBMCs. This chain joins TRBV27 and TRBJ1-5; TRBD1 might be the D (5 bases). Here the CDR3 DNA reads TGTGCCAGCAGTACAAGGGGCCATCAGCCCCAGCATTTT. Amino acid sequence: CASSTRGHQPQHF.